Sequencing of this T cell receptor beta chain was carried out in a study of blood T cells in healthy people across ages. A second PCR of 7 to 11 cycles used a sample-barcoded 5' primer and a J-beta primer mix. MiXCR was run by TCRdb on the 5' RACE reads, yielding one entry per CDR3 protein. The sample holds over 450,000 distinct CDR3 sequences, about 24% seen once. This clonotype was seen a handful of times. Looked up from germline, CDR1 is SEHNR and CDR2 is FQNEAQ (reference sequence). The V and J ends lost 5 bases and 6 bases respectively, with 19 bases between them. The CDR3 loop spans 15 amino acids. The sample was also linked to a second study, of T cells of mothers and their children.

Sequencing was carried out using blood. The source of this sequence is a boy between 5 and 17 years old in good health. The chain recombines TRBV7-9 with TRBJ1-2; D uncertain. CDR3 coding DNA: TGTGCCAGCAGCGAAACCCAGGCTACCCATCATGGCTACACCTTC. It encodes CASSETQATHHGYTF.